The next 28 T cell receptor beta chains were all read from a single sample in a study of T-cell memory formation after mild COVID-19. TCRdb fed the 5' RACE reads into MiXCR, producing one record per CDR3 protein. Here the sample spans about 110,000 distinct CDR3 sequences, over 15% being singletons. Sequencing was carried out using PBMCs or a T cell subset sorted from them (not recorded which). Receptors were obtained from a man aged 18-30 years who had mild COVID-19 (a few samples of this study predate the infection). Cell type and time point are not known.

This clonotype was observed a single time. The chain uses TRBV5-1 and TRBJ1-1, with D possibly TRBD1 on 5 matching bases. The CDR3 spans 14 residues. Looked up from germline, CDR1 is SGHRS and CDR2 is YFSETQ. Trimming shortened V by 2 bases and J by 3 bases, and 11 bases separated the two germline ends. CDR3: CASSFGGVYTEAFF. Written as DNA, the CDR3 is TGCGCCAGCAGCTTTGGGGGGGTTTACACTGAAGCTTTCTTT.

This clonotype was observed many times. This rearrangement joins TRBV4-3 to TRBJ2-5; D not certain. The CDR3 runs to 16 residues. Germline CDR1 is LGHNA and CDR2 is YSLEER. V was cut by 4 bases and J by 1 base, with 16 bases left in between. CDR3 region: CASSLRIGDLQETQYF. The CDR3 nucleotides are TGCGCCAGCAGCCTTCGTATTGGGGATCTCCAAGAGACCCAGTACTTC.

A few counts support this clonotype. This chain joins TRBV5-4 and TRBJ2-3; 12 positions match TRBD2. Germline lookup yields CDR1 SGHNT and CDR2 YYREEE (reference sequence). CDR3 length: 16 residues. J gave up 0 bases and V 4 bases, and 3 bases lay outside the gene matches. The CDR3 here is CASSRGLAGSTDTQYF. The DNA for the CDR3 is TGTGCCAGCAGCCGTGGACTAGCGGGAAGCACAGATACGCAGTATTTT.

This clonotype occurred a few times. The rearrangement uses TRBV7-3 and TRBJ2-3; TRBD2 aligns across 10 bases. Trimming took 4 bases from V and 6 from J; bases not matched to a gene: 7. Germline lookup yields CDR1 SGHTA and CDR2 FQGTGA. The CDR3 sequence is 15 residues long. CDR3 residues: CASSSQAGGMDTQYF. As DNA, the CDR3 is TGTGCCAGCAGCTCACAAGCGGGGGGGATGGATACGCAGTATTTT.

The J gene is TRBJ2-1, the V gene TRBV4-2, with TRBD2 matching over 9 bases. Germline CDR1 is LGHNA and CDR2 is YNFKEQ. The V gene end was trimmed by 0 bases and the J gene end by 9 bases; junction bases not matched to a gene: 6. The CDR3 is 15 residues long. CDR3 sequence (DNA): TGTGCCAGCAGCCAAGATTCGGCGGGGGGGACTGAGCAGTTCTTC. Translation gives CASSQDSAGGTEQFF.

This clonotype was seen a handful of times. The chain has TRBV30 and TRBJ2-7; D unclear. Germline loops: CDR1 GTSNPN, CDR2 SVGIG (reference sequence). The V end was cut by 1 base, the J end by 7 bases, with 11 bases between. The CDR3 sequence is 12 residues long. This CDR3 reads CAWSATPGEQYF. The DNA for the CDR3 is TGTGCCTGGAGTGCAACCCCGGGTGAGCAGTACTTC.

This clonotype was counted between two and nine times. The chain carries TRBV4-1 and TRBJ2-5, with 10 bases lining up with TRBD2. V shed 4 bases and J 5 bases; nucleotides not matched to a gene: 10. The CDR3 is 16 residues long. Germline V CDR1 and CDR2: MGHRA, YSYEKL. This CDR3 reads CASSRFSGGLWETQYF. For the CDR3, the DNA is TGCGCCAGCAGCCGGTTTAGCGGGGGGCTATGGGAGACCCAGTACTTC.

V usage is TRBV12-3 or TRBV12-4 and J usage is TRBJ2-7, with a possible D match to TRBD1 (5 bases). V was clipped by 2 bases and J by 2 bases, with 7 bases between them. The CDR3 consists of 13 residues. CDR3 sequence reads: CASSLRQTYEQYF. DNA for the CDR3: TGTGCCAGCAGTTTACGACAGACCTACGAGCAGTACTTC.

This clonotype was counted only a few times. In DNA, the CDR3 is TGTGCCAGCAGCCAAGACAGGGGGTATGCCACTGAAGCTTTCTTT. This sequence encodes CASSQDRGYATEAFF. The chain couples TRBV14 to TRBJ1-1; 7 bases line up with TRBD1. Germline V gene data show CDR1 as SGHDN and CDR2 as FVKESK. Trimming cost V 0 bases and J 4 bases; bases outside gene matches: 5. The CDR3 contains 15 residues.

The genes are TRBV20-1 and TRBJ1-4, with a possible D match to TRBD1 (6 bases). V lost 4 bases and J 8 bases, leaving 17 bases between the germline ends. The CDR3 loop spans 14 amino acids. CDR1 and CDR2 (germline): DFQATT, SNEGSKA (reference sequence). The chain's CDR3 is CSAILPGVYEKLFF. CDR3 DNA sequence: TGCAGTGCTATCCTCCCAGGGGTTTACGAAAAACTGTTTTTT.

This clonotype was observed a handful of times. The chain has TRBV7-3 and TRBJ2-1; 7 nucleotides match TRBD1. CDR3 length equals 16 residues. With V trimmed by 1 base and J by 7 bases, 10 bases remained unmatched. Germline V CDR1 and CDR2: SGHTA, FQGTGA. The CDR3 is CASSLIGQGVRNEQFF. CDR3 DNA sequence: TGTGCCAGCAGCTTAATCGGGCAGGGGGTTCGGAATGAGCAGTTCTTC.

There are many counts of this clonotype. The chain recombines TRBV5-4 with TRBJ2-1; 7 bases agree with TRBD2. Germline V gene sequence: CDR1 SGHNT, CDR2 YYREEE (reference sequence). V dropped 6 bases and J dropped 6; count of bases not matched to a gene: 9. The CDR3 totals 14 residues. DNA of the CDR3: TGTGCCAGCAACTCTGCGGGGGTCTTCAATGAGCAGTTCTTC. It encodes CASNSAGVFNEQFF.

The rearrangement joins TRBV11-1 to TRBJ2-1; either TRBD1 or TRBD2 may supply D (5 bases each). V lost 6 bases and J lost 5, with 11 bases in between. The CDR3 runs to 13 residues. Per the germline V gene, CDR1 is SGHAT and CDR2 is FQDESV (reference sequence). The CDR3 bases are TGTGCCAGCAGTTGGGACGGTGACAATGAGCAGTTCTTC. Its translation is CASSWDGDNEQFF.

The genes are TRBV20-1 and TRBJ1-4; D ambiguous. The CDR3 covers 13 residues. Trimming removed 5 bases at V and 7 bases at J, with 14 bases between. CDR1 and CDR2 from the germline V gene are DFQATT and SNEGSKA (reference sequence). CDR3: CSAFQLGSEKLFF. In DNA, the CDR3 is TGCAGTGCTTTTCAATTGGGGAGTGAAAAACTGTTTTTT.

This clonotype was counted only a few times. The chain employs TRBV7-8 and TRBJ2-7; the D gene could be TRBD1 or TRBD2 (6 bases each). Germline V gene sequence: CDR1 SGHVS, CDR2 FQNEAQ. V shed 1 base and J shed 3 bases, with 22 bases lying between them. The CDR3 is 18 amino acids. The CDR3 bases are TGTGCCAGCAGCTTAGGGGCTGGGACTCGGACAGTGATCTACGAGCAGTACGTC. It translates to CASSLGAGTRTVIYEQYV.

This clonotype appeared many times. The CDR3 DNA reads as TGCGCCAGCAGCTTCGGGCTCGGGGAGACCCAGTACTTC. Residues: CASSFGLGETQYF. The chain joins TRBV5-1 to TRBJ2-5; D unclear. Deletions cut 2 bases from V and 5 bases from J, with 10 bases between. This CDR3 is 13 amino acids long. Germline V gene sequence: CDR1 SGHRS, CDR2 YFSETQ.

V and J are TRBV4-1 and TRBJ1-5, with D possibly TRBD1 on 5 matching bases. The V and J ends lost 0 bases and 6 bases respectively, with 15 bases between them. The V gene's germline CDR1 is MGHRA and CDR2 YSYEKL. CDR3 size: 16 residues. The CDR3 nucleotides read TGCGCCAGCAGCCAAGAGGTGTCAGGGTCGGTTCAGCCCCAGCATTTT. Residues: CASSQEVSGSVQPQHF.

This clonotype was seen a handful of times. The chain combines TRBV7-9 with TRBJ2-5, with TRBD2 as a possible D gene (5 bases). Germline V gene data show CDR1 as SEHNR and CDR2 as FQNEAQ (reference sequence). Trimming took 8 bases from V and 4 from J, leaving 17 bases between them. CDR3 length: 14 residues. The CDR3 region has the DNA TGTGCCAGCTCCCCCAACGTAGGAGGAGAGACCCAGTACTTC. It codes for CASSPNVGGETQYF. The entire variable domain, with the rest obtained from reference TRBV7-9 and TRBJ2-5, is as follows: DTGVSQNPRHKITKRGQNVTFRCDPISEHNRLYWYRQTLGQGPEFLTYFQNEAQLEKSRLLSDRFSAERPKGSFSTLEIQRTEQGDSAMYLCASSPNVGGETQYFGPGTRLLVL.

The CDR3: CASSSTGTSWETQYF. The CDR3, as DNA: TGTGCCAGCAGCTCTACCGGGACATCTTGGGAGACCCAGTACTTC. The chain combines TRBV7-2 with TRBJ2-5; possible D gene TRBD1, 6 bases. CDR3 length equals 15 residues. Germline CDR1 is SGHTA and CDR2 is FQGNSA. V lost 4 bases to trimming and J lost 5 bases, with 17 bases between them.

A few counts support this clonotype. The chain carries TRBV20-1 and TRBJ1-2; no firm D call. Trimming shortened V by 3 bases and J by 5 bases, and 19 bases separated the two germline ends. CDR3 length: 15 residues. Looked up from germline, CDR1 is DFQATT and CDR2 is SNEGSKA (reference sequence). As DNA, the CDR3 is TGCAGTGCTAGCCCCCCCGCCCGGGCCGGGTATGGCTACACCTTC. Amino acids: CSASPPARAGYGYTF.

This clonotype was picked up a small number of times. This chain links TRBV7-2 with TRBJ2-3; no clear D. The CDR3 spans 15 residues. Trimming cost V 3 bases and J 4 bases, with 14 bases left between them. CDR1 and CDR2 from the germline V gene are SGHTA and FQGNSA. CDR3: CASSLGTSTADTQYF. CDR3 DNA sequence: TGTGCCAGCAGCTTGGGAACCTCGACTGCAGATACGCAGTATTTT.

This clonotype was seen a few times. The chain has TRBV7-3 and TRBJ1-6, with no clear D. Germline values: CDR1 SGHTA, CDR2 FQGTGA. The CDR3 has 14 amino acids. Trimming pared 5 bases from V and 10 bases from J, leaving 15 bases between. The CDR3 protein is CASSASGLGSPLHF. The CDR3 region has the DNA TGTGCCAGCAGCGCATCAGGATTAGGATCACCCCTCCACTTT.

The chain links TRBV7-2 to TRBJ1-1; no clear D. The V and J ends lost 4 bases and 4 bases respectively, with 7 bases between them. This CDR3 region has 12 residues. CDR1 is SGHTA, CDR2 FQGNSA, per germline. The CDR3 sequence is CASSSAVTEAFF. CDR3 in DNA: TGTGCCAGCAGCTCTGCCGTCACTGAAGCTTTCTTT.

There are a few counts of this clonotype. The gene calls are TRBV5-4 and TRBJ1-2; no clear D. Germline loops: CDR1 SGHNT, CDR2 YYREEE (reference sequence). The CDR3 extends over 14 amino acids. Trimming stripped 4 bases from V and 4 bases from J, with 14 bases between. CDR3 nucleotide sequence: TGTGCCAGCAGCCACGGGGAGGGCCTCTATGGCTACACCTTC. Its translation: CASSHGEGLYGYTF.

The chain carries TRBV7-2 and TRBJ2-1; D is perhaps TRBD2 (5 bases). Trimming cost V 0 bases and J 7 bases, with 7 bases left between them. Germline CDR1 reads SGHTA; CDR2 reads FQGNSA. The CDR3 contains 13 residues. The CDR3 region is CASSLAWENEQFF. The DNA for the CDR3 is TGTGCCAGCAGCTTAGCCTGGGAGAATGAGCAGTTCTTC.

This clonotype showed up just a few times. The chain uses TRBV9 and TRBJ2-1; 8 bases agree with TRBD1. This CDR3 comprises 15 residues. Per the germline V gene, CDR1 is SGDLS and CDR2 is YYNGEE. The V gene end was trimmed by 0 bases and the J gene end by 5 bases; junction bases not matched to a gene: 4. The CDR3 loop is CASSVESQGDNEQFF. The DNA of the CDR3 is TGTGCCAGCAGCGTAGAGTCACAGGGGGACAATGAGCAGTTCTTC.

As DNA, the CDR3 is TGCAGTGCTCAAGACAGGCTTAGCAATCAGCCCCAGCATTTT. Translating it yields CSAQDRLSNQPQHF. This chain connects TRBV20-1 to TRBJ1-5; TRBD1 might be the D (6 bases). V lost 5 bases to trimming and J lost 0 bases, with 11 bases between them. CDR1 DFQATT and CDR2 SNEGSKA come from the germline V gene (reference sequence). The CDR3 contains 14 residues.

This clonotype was detected only a few times. The rearrangement joins TRBV24-1 to TRBJ2-1; 11 positions agree with TRBD2. This CDR3 spans 15 amino acids. V dropped 3 bases and J dropped 8; count of bases not matched to a gene: 5. Germline V lookup: CDR1 KGHDR, CDR2 SFDVKD. The DNA for the CDR3 is TGTGCCACCAGTGATCCCGGACTAGCGGGTGATGAGCAGTTCTTC. Translation gives CATSDPGLAGDEQFF.